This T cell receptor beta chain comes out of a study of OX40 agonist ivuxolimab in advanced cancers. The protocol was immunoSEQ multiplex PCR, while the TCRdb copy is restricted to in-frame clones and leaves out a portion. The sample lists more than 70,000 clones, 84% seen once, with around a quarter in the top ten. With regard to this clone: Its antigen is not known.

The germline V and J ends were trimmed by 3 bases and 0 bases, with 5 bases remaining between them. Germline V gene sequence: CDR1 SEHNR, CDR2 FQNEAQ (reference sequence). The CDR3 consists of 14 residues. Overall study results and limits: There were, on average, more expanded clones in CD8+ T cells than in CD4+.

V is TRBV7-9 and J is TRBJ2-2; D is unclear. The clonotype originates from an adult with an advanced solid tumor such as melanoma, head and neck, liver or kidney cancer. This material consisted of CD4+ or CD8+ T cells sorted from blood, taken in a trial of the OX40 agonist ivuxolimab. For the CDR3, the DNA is TGTGCCAGCAGCTTTGGGCCGAACACCGGGGAGCTGTTTTTT. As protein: CASSFGPNTGELFF.